Listed below are T cell receptor beta chains from one sample, sequenced in a study of T-cell memory formation after mild COVID-19. Each CDR3 protein is one row after TCRdb ran MiXCR on the 5' RACE reads. The data show roughly 250,000 distinct CDR3 sequences, approximately 15% seen once. The sample taken for sequencing was PBMCs or a T cell subset sorted from them (not recorded which). Receptors were obtained from a man aged 18 to 30 who had mild COVID-19 (a few samples of this study predate the infection). Cell type and time point are not known. The CDR3 runs from the conserved cysteine through the conserved F or W. D genes are given only for firm matches. The listing skips clone size in some rows; elsewhere it reads once, few, many or a size class.

cdr3_length | d_call | j_call | v_call | clone_size | cdr3_aa | cdr3_nt
12 | NA | TRBJ1-2 | TRBV29-1 | NA | CSVEELDYGYNF | TGCAGCGTTGAAGAACTGGACTATGGCTACAACTTC
14 | NA | TRBJ2-2 | TRBV24-1 | few | CATSEGAPTGELFF | TGTGCCACCAGTGAAGGGGCCCCGACCGGGGAGCTGTTTTTT
14 | NA | TRBJ2-7 | TRBV5-5 | NA | CASSLDLFPYEQYF | TGTGCCAGCAGCTTGGACCTATTCCCCTACGAGCAGTACTTC
17 | NA | TRBJ2-3 | TRBV7-2 | few | CASSPPRGAGGADTQYF | TGTGCCAGCAGCCCCCCCCGGGGGGCCGGTGGTGCAGATACGCAGTATTTT
16 | TRBD1 | TRBJ2-1 | TRBV5-1 | few | CASSLDGDRVNNEQFF | TGCGCCAGCAGCTTGGACGGGGACAGGGTGAACAATGAGCAGTTCTTC
19 | NA | TRBJ2-3 | TRBV28 | NA | CASSPPPDRATEYTDTQYF | TGTGCCAGCAGTCCGCCTCCAGACCGGGCTACGGAGTACACAGATACGCAGTATTTT
14 | NA | TRBJ2-3 | TRBV25-1 | few | CASSSRSGPDTQYF | TGTGCCAGCAGTTCAAGGAGTGGACCAGATACGCAGTATTTT
14 | NA | TRBJ2-4 | TRBV20-1 | NA | CSASPMDLGNIQYF | TGCAGTGCTAGCCCTATGGACCTGGGAAACATTCAGTACTTC
11 | NA | TRBJ2-1 | TRBV7-3 | NA | CASTPNTEQFF | TGTGCCAGCACGCCGAATACTGAGCAGTTCTTC
15 | NA | TRBJ1-6 | TRBV11-2 | NA | CASSLEGRGGSPLHF | TGTGCCAGCAGCTTAGAGGGTAGGGGAGGCTCACCCCTCCACTTT
10 | NA | TRBJ1-2 | TRBV29-1 | NA | CSVVEYGYTF | TGCAGCGTGGTCGAGTATGGCTACACCTTC
14 | NA | TRBJ2-3 | TRBV29-1 | few | CSAVTGPSTDTQYF | TGCAGCGCTGTAACAGGCCCTAGCACAGATACGCAGTATTTT
15 | TRBD1 | TRBJ2-5 | TRBV20-1 | few | CSARLKTGLLETQYF | TGCAGTGCTAGACTGAAGACAGGGTTGTTGGAGACCCAGTACTTC
15 | NA | TRBJ2-4 | TRBV5-1 | NA | CASSFPTLAKNIQYF | TGCGCCAGCAGCTTTCCGACGTTAGCCAAAAACATTCAGTACTTC
13 | NA | TRBJ1-6 | TRBV7-2 | NA | CASSSRPNSPLHF | TGTGCCAGCAGCTCCCGGCCCAATTCACCCCTCCACTTT
13 | NA | TRBJ2-1 | TRBV6-5 | NA | CASSYSVYNEQFF | TGTGCCAGCAGTTACTCGGTATACAATGAGCAGTTCTTC
13 | TRBD1 | TRBJ2-2 | TRBV12-3/TRBV12-4 | few | CASRGGRAGELFF | TGTGCCAGCAGAGGGGGCAGGGCCGGGGAGCTGTTTTTT
13 | NA | TRBJ2-1 | TRBV20-1 | few | CSASRPSYNEQFF | TGCAGTGCTAGCCGACCCTCCTACAATGAGCAGTTCTTC
17 | NA | TRBJ2-5 | TRBV4-1 | NA | CASSQEVIQGLGETQYF | TGCGCCAGCAGCCAAGAAGTGATTCAGGGGCTGGGGGAGACCCAGTACTTC
15 | NA | TRBJ1-1 | TRBV6-6 | few | CASSPGRGYNTEAFF | TGTGCCAGCAGCCCCGGCAGGGGCTATAACACTGAAGCTTTCTTT
16 | NA | TRBJ2-3 | TRBV4-2 | many | CASSQDLYGGTDTQYF | TGTGCCAGCAGCCAAGATCTATACGGGGGCACAGATACGCAGTATTTT
13 | NA | TRBJ2-3 | TRBV3-1 | many | CASSQGLADTQYF | TGTGCCAGCAGCCAAGGGTTGGCTGATACGCAGTATTTT
15 | TRBD1 | TRBJ1-5 | TRBV6-5 | NA | CASRMDRHGNQPQHF | TGTGCCAGCAGAATGGACAGGCACGGCAATCAGCCCCAGCATTTT
14 | TRBD2 | TRBJ2-2 | TRBV6-5 | NA | CASTPSGGTGELFF | TGTGCCAGCACCCCTAGCGGGGGCACCGGGGAGCTGTTTTTT
14 | NA | TRBJ2-5 | TRBV2 | NA | CASSYTGGAETQYF | TGTGCCAGCAGCTATACTGGTGGGGCGGAGACCCAGTACTTC
15 | NA | TRBJ2-5 | TRBV5-1 | NA | CASSAGARSQETQYF | TGCGCCAGCAGCGCAGGAGCCAGGTCCCAAGAGACCCAGTACTTC
16 | NA | TRBJ1-6 | TRBV4-2 | NA | CASSQETGADNSPLHF | TGTGCCAGCAGCCAAGAGACGGGGGCGGATAATTCACCCCTCCACTTT
15 | NA | TRBJ2-5 | TRBV6-5 | few | CASSYEGGRSETQYF | TGTGCCAGCAGTTACGAGGGCGGGCGGTCGGAGACCCAGTACTTC
14 | TRBD1 | TRBJ1-6 | TRBV5-1 | few | CASSWTGSDSPLHF | TGCGCCAGCAGCTGGACAGGTAGCGATTCACCCCTCCACTTT
14 | NA | TRBJ1-2 | TRBV14 | NA | CASSQRSANYGYTF | TGTGCCAGCAGCCAAAGGAGCGCTAACTATGGCTACACCTTC
16 | TRBD1 | TRBJ1-2 | TRBV3-1 | NA | CASSQLDRTGFYGYTF | TGTGCCAGCAGCCAACTCGATCGGACAGGGTTCTATGGCTACACCTTC
16 | TRBD2 | TRBJ2-1 | TRBV7-8 | NA | CASSFGTSGGLDEQFF | TGTGCCAGCAGCTTCGGGACTAGCGGGGGCCTGGATGAGCAGTTCTTC
15 | TRBD1 | TRBJ1-2 | TRBV3-1 | few | CASSPAGGGNYGYTF | TGTGCCAGCAGCCCAGCAGGGGGAGGCAACTATGGCTACACCTTC
14 | NA | TRBJ2-2 | TRBV4-1 | NA | CASSQLRDRGELFF | TGCGCCAGCAGCCAACTCAGGGATCGCGGGGAGCTGTTTTTT
15 | NA | TRBJ1-5 | TRBV4-1 | NA | CASSHSRDVNWPQHF | TGCGCCAGCAGCCATTCCCGGGACGTGAATTGGCCCCAGCATTTT
12 | NA | TRBJ2-1 | TRBV5-1 | few | CASSLQINEQFF | TGCGCCAGCAGTTTACAGATCAATGAGCAGTTCTTC
17 | NA | TRBJ2-3 | TRBV25-1 | many | CASSALAGRYVLDTQYF | TGTGCCAGCAGTGCTTTGGCAGGGAGGTATGTTTTGGATACGCAGTATTTT
13 | NA | TRBJ1-2 | TRBV20-1 | NA | CSARTQGKVGYTF | TGCAGTGCTAGGACCCAGGGGAAGGTTGGCTACACCTTC
14 | NA | TRBJ2-3 | TRBV29-1 | few | CSVEYSEGPDTQYF | TGCAGCGTTGAATACTCTGAGGGCCCAGATACGCAGTATTTT
15 | NA | TRBJ1-1 | TRBV5-1 | NA | CASSLAGRADTEAFF | TGCGCCAGCAGCTTGGCCGGGAGGGCCGACACTGAAGCTTTCTTT
15 | NA | TRBJ1-2 | TRBV4-3 | NA | CASSQVYPPRHGYTF | TGCGCCAGCAGCCAAGTCTACCCCCCTCGTCATGGCTACACCTTC
12 | NA | TRBJ1-1 | TRBV20-1 | NA | CSASDQGFEAFF | TGCAGTGCTAGTGACCAGGGGTTTGAAGCTTTCTTT
16 | TRBD1 | TRBJ1-1 | TRBV24-1 | NA | CATSFLGRGRYTEAFF | TGTGCCACCAGCTTTCTGGGCAGGGGGCGATACACTGAAGCTTTCTTT
14 | NA | TRBJ1-4 | TRBV12-3/TRBV12-4 | NA | CASSFRGNNEKLFF | TGTGCCAGCAGCTTCCGGGGGAATAATGAAAAACTGTTTTTT
15 | NA | TRBJ2-1 | TRBV7-2 | NA | CASSSYQRDYNEQFF | TGTGCCAGCAGCTCATACCAGAGAGACTACAATGAGCAGTTCTTC
14 | NA | TRBJ2-2 | TRBV20-1 | few | CSARVAENTGELFF | TGCAGTGCTAGAGTAGCGGAGAACACCGGGGAGCTGTTTTTT
14 | TRBD2 | TRBJ2-1 | TRBV5-1 | few | CASSGIGGDNEQFF | TGCGCCAGCAGCGGGATCGGGGGGGACAATGAGCAGTTCTTC
19 | TRBD1 | TRBJ2-6 | TRBV4-1 | many | CASSQGGTGGSSGANVLTF | TGCGCCAGCAGCCAAGGTGGCACAGGGGGTAGCTCTGGGGCCAACGTCCTGACTTTC
13 | NA | TRBJ1-2 | TRBV25-1 | NA | CASSESRKGGYTF | TGTGCCAGCAGTGAATCGCGGAAAGGAGGCTACACCTTC
15 | NA | TRBJ1-2 | TRBV20-1 | few | CSVPNRPRTIYGYTF | TGCAGTGTCCCGAATAGGCCCAGGACCATCTATGGCTACACCTTC
14 | TRBD1 | TRBJ1-6 | TRBV5-1 | NA | CASRRTTGISPLHF | TGCGCCAGCAGAAGGACGACAGGGATTTCACCCCTCCACTTT
14 | NA | TRBJ2-3 | TRBV5-1 | NA | CASGRGPGVDTQYF | TGCGCCAGCGGCAGGGGTCCGGGGGTGGATACGCAGTATTTT
14 | NA | TRBJ2-7 | TRBV12-3/TRBV12-4 | few | CASSLGRSSYEQYF | TGTGCCAGCAGTTTAGGGCGGAGCTCCTACGAGCAGTACTTC
16 | TRBD2 | TRBJ2-1 | TRBV7-2 | few | CASSFLPGEGGNEQFF | TGTGCCAGCAGCTTTCTCCCGGGGGAGGGCGGCAATGAGCAGTTCTTC
17 | TRBD1 | TRBJ1-2 | TRBV7-2 | NA | CASSLNLRGQGARGYTF | TGTGCCAGCAGCTTAAATCTTCGTGGACAGGGGGCTCGTGGCTACACCTTC
16 | TRBD1 | TRBJ2-2 | TRBV28 | few | CASSLMPGQGGGELFF | TGTGCCAGCAGTCTTATGCCTGGACAGGGAGGAGGGGAGCTGTTTTTT
11 | NA | TRBJ2-1 | TRBV28 | few | CASSKNNEQFF | TGTGCCAGCAGCAAAAACAATGAGCAGTTCTTC
15 | NA | TRBJ1-2 | TRBV4-3 | few | CASSQDAGAISGYTF | TGCGCCAGCAGCCAAGATGCAGGGGCAATATCGGGCTACACCTTC
11 | NA | TRBJ1-2 | TRBV20-1 | NA | CSARKARGYTF | TGCAGTGCTAGGAAAGCTCGGGGCTACACCTTC